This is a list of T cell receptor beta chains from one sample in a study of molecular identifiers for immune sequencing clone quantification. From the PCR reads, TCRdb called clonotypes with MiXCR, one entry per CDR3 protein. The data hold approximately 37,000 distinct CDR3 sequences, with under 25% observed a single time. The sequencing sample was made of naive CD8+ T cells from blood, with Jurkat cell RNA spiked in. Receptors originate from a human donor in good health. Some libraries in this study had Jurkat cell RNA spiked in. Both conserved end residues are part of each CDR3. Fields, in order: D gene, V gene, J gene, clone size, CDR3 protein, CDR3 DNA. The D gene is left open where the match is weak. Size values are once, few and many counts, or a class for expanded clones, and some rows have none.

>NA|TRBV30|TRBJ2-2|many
CAWNMGADTGELFF
TGTGCCTGGAATATGGGAGCGGACACCGGGGAGCTGTTTTTT
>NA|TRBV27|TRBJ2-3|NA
CASSPGPFPDTQYF
TGTGCCAGCAGTCCGGGACCTTTCCCAGATACGCAGTATTTT
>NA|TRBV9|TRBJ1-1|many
CASSVGGGSMNTEAFF
TGTGCCAGCAGCGTAGGGGGGGGTTCCATGAACACTGAAGCTTTCTTT
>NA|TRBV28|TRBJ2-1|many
CASTPAGHEQFF
TGTGCCAGCACCCCAGCGGGCCATGAGCAGTTCTTC
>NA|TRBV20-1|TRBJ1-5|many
CSARRGGGLDQPQHF
TGCAGTGCTAGAAGGGGTGGGGGTCTCGATCAGCCCCAGCATTTT
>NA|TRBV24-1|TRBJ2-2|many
CATSDLPGMNTGELFF
TGTGCCACCAGTGATTTACCGGGCATGAACACCGGGGAGCTGTTTTTT
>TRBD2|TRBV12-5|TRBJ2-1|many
CASGSGTSGGPHYNEQFF
TGTGCTAGTGGTTCGGGGACTAGCGGGGGGCCCCATTACAATGAGCAGTTCTTC
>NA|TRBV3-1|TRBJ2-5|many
CASSQVISTHYSQETQYF
TGTGCCAGCAGCCAAGTTATAAGTACCCACTATTCCCAAGAGACCCAGTACTTC
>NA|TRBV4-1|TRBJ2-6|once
CASSQEESWGAYSGANVLTF
TGCGCCAGCAGCCAAGAAGAGTCGTGGGGGGCCTACTCTGGGGCCAACGTCCTGACTTTC
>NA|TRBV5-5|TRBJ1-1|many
CASSHRTETAGAFF
TGTGCCAGCAGCCATCGGACGGAGACAGCGGGAGCTTTCTTT
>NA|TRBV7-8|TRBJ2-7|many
CASRARDGSSYEQYF
TGTGCCAGCAGAGCCCGGGACGGCAGCTCCTACGAGCAGTACTTC
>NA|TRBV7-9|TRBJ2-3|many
CASSPFRSPDTQYF
TGTGCCAGCAGCCCCTTCCGGAGTCCAGATACGCAGTATTTT
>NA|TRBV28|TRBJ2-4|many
CASNNSPARVSKNIQYF
TGTGCCAGCAATAATTCGCCCGCCAGGGTTTCAAAAAACATTCAGTACTTC
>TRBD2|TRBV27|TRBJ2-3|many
CASSLFLAGGPDTQYF
TGTGCCAGCAGTTTATTTTTGGCGGGAGGGCCAGATACGCAGTATTTT
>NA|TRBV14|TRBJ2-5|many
CASSQGLETQYF
TGTGCCAGCAGCCAAGGCCTTGAGACCCAGTACTTC
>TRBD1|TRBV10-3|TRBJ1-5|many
CAIQGEKGQGNQPQHF
TGTGCCATCCAGGGGGAAAAGGGACAAGGCAATCAGCCCCAGCATTTT
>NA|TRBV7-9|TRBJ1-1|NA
CASSFLPEAFF
TGTGCCAGCAGCTTCCTCCCTGAAGCTTTCTTT
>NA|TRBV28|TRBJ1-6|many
CASSFPSRSPLHF
TGTGCCAGCAGTTTTCCGTCTCGTTCACCCCTCCACTTT
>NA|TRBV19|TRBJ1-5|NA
CASSTAGGYNQPQHF
TGTGCCAGTAGTACAGCCGGGGGCTACAATCAGCCCCAGCATTTT
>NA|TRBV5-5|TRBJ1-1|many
CASSPPVNTEAFF
TGTGCCAGCAGCCCCCCTGTGAACACTGAAGCTTTCTTT
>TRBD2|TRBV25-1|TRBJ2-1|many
CASSAGTRGWF
TGTGCCAGCAGCGCCGGGACTAGGGGGTGGTTC
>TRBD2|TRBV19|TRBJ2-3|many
CASSPLGGGASDTQYF
TGTGCCAGTAGTCCCCTGGGCGGGGGGGCCTCAGATACGCAGTATTTT
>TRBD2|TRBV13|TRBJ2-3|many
CASSFQRGGGTDTQYF
TGTGCCAGCAGCTTCCAGCGGGGGGGAGGCACAGATACGCAGTATTTT
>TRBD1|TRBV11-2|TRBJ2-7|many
CAGSWDSSYEQYF
TGTGCCGGCAGCTGGGACAGCTCCTACGAGCAGTACTTC
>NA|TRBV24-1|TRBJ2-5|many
CATSDVGGETQYF
TGTGCCACCAGTGATGTTGGCGGAGAGACCCAGTACTTC
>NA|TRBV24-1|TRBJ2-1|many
CATSDFGDRTYNEQFF
TGTGCCACCAGTGATTTTGGGGACCGAACCTACAATGAGCAGTTCTTC
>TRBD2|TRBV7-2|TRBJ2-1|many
CASSLGESGGLFF
TGTGCCAGCAGCTTAGGGGAGAGCGGGGGATTGTTCTTC
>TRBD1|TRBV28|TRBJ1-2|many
CASSSPGQTLEGYTF
TGTGCCAGCAGTTCGCCGGGACAGACTCTCGAGGGCTACACCTTC
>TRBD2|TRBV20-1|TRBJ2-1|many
CSARSALAGLYEQFF
TGCAGTGCTAGATCTGCACTAGCGGGGCTATATGAGCAGTTCTTC
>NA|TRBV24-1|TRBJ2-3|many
CATSDSLLDTQYF
TGTGCCACCAGTGATTCGTTGCTAGATACGCAGTATTTT
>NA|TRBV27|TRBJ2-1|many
CASNAGTSNNEQFF
TGTGCCAGCAACGCCGGGACATCCAACAATGAGCAGTTCTTC
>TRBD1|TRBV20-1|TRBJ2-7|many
CSATQGWDRSYEQYF
TGCAGTGCTACCCAAGGTTGGGACAGATCCTACGAGCAGTACTTC
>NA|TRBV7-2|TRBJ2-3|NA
CASNPGTRRDAQYF
TGTGCCAGCAACCCAGGGACTCGCCGGGATGCGCAGTATTTT
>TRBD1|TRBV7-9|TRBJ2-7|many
CASSWTGGEQYF
TGTGCCAGCAGCTGGACAGGGGGCGAGCAGTACTTC
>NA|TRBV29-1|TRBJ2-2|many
CSVEWGNTGELFF
TGCAGCGTTGAATGGGGGAACACCGGGGAGCTGTTTTTT
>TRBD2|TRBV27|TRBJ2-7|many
CASSLSSGGFYEQYF
TGTGCCAGCAGTTTAAGTAGCGGGGGATTCTACGAGCAGTACTTC
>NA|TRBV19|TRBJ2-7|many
CASSIAQGFSYEQYF
TGTGCCAGTAGTATAGCGCAGGGATTTTCCTACGAGCAGTACTTC
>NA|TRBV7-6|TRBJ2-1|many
CASSLDQSSYNEQFF
TGTGCCAGCAGCTTAGACCAGAGCTCCTACAATGAGCAGTTCTTC
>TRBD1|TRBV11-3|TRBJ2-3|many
CASSGRTGGVTDTQYF
TGTGCCAGCAGCGGACGGACAGGGGGCGTGACAGATACGCAGTATTTT
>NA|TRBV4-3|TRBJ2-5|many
CASSQSGSLIETQYF
TGCGCCAGCAGTCAATCAGGGAGTCTTATAGAGACCCAGTACTTC
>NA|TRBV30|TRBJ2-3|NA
CAWNSRDEPTDTQYF
TGTGCCTGGAACTCGCGGGATGAACCCACAGATACGCAGTATTTT
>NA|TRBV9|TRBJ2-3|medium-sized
CASRGITDTQYF
TGTGCCAGCAGGGGGATCACAGATACGCAGTATTTT
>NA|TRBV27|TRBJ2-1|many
CASSLWRGYSYNEQFF
TGTGCCAGCAGTTTATGGCGCGGGTACTCCTACAATGAGCAGTTCTTC
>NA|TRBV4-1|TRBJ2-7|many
CASSQDKGYEQYF
TGCGCCAGCAGCCAAGATAAGGGGTACGAGCAGTACTTC
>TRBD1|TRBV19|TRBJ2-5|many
CASKPVTGEETQYF
TGTGCCAGCAAACCCGTCACAGGGGAAGAGACCCAGTACTTC
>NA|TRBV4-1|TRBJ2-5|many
CASSPAGGGQETQYF
TGCGCCAGCAGCCCAGCAGGGGGAGGCCAAGAGACCCAGTACTTC
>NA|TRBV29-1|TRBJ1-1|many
CSVEEQNTEAFF
TGCAGCGTTGAAGAACAGAACACTGAAGCTTTCTTT